This T cell receptor (beta chain) comes out of a study of control samples from healthy donors and cancer patients (dated by TCRdb to 2019 to 2021). With respect to this clone: Its antigen target is currently unknown. The record has no base qualities; no much larger clone is one base away.

Libraries were prepared through the immunoSEQ multiplex PCR assay. The table comes from immuneACCESS by way of TCRdb, which keeps in-frame sequences with V and J called. Part of the clones is missing from these tables; in studies checked, under half for an unresolved V gene and the rest for unknown reasons. The table for this sample lists roughly 120,000 clones; about 95% of them were counted only once. The ten largest clonotypes hold approximately 4% of the sample. Measured from the cysteine to the phenylalanine, the CDR3 is 16 residues long. Of the read, only the CDR3 DNA is kept; its 48 bases are in frame from base 1. The germline V gene (reference sequence) sets CDR1 to SGHNT and CDR2 to YYREEE. V is trimmed back by 0 bases and J by 5 bases, and the junction contains 9 bases that no gene match accounts for.

This receptor was obtained from a young man in good health. The specimen sequenced was blood. The sequence joins TRBV5-4 to TRBJ2-5; the junction holds 8 bases that match TRBD2. The encoded CDR3 is CASSLGLSGGTETQYF. The sequence in DNA is TGTGCCAGCAGCTTGGGACTATCGGGGGGGACTGAGACCCAGTACTTC.